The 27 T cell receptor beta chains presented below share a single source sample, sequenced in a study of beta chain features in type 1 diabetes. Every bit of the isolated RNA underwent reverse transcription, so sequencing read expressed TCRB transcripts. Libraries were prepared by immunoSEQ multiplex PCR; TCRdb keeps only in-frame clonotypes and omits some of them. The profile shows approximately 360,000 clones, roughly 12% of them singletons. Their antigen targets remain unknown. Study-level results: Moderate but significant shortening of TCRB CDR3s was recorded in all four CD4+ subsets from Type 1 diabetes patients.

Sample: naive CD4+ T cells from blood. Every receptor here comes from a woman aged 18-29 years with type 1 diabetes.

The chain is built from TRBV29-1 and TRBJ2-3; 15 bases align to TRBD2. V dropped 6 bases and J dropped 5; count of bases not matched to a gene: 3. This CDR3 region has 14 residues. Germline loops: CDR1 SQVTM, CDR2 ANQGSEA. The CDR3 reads CSVGLAGGVDTQYF. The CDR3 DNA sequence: TGCAGCGTGGGACTAGCGGGAGGTGTAGATACGCAGTATTTT.

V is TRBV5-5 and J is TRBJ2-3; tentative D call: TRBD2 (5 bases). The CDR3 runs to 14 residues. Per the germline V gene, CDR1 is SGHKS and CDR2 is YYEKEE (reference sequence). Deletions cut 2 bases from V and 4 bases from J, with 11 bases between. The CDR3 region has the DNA TGTGCCAGCAGCTTCCCTAGCTCGGCAGATACGCAGTATTTT. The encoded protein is CASSFPSSADTQYF.

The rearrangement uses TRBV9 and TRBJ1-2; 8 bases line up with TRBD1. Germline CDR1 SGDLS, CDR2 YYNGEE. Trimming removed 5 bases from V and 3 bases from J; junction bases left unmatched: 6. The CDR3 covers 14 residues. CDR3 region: CASRGTGRDYGYTF. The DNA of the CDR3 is TGTGCCAGCAGGGGGACAGGTCGGGACTATGGCTACACCTTC.

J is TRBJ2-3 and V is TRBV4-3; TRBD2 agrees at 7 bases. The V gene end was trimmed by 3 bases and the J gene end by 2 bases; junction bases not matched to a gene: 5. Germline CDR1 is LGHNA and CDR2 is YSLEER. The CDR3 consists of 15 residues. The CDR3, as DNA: TGCGCCAGCAGCCAGGCAGGGACTAACACAGATACGCAGTATTTT. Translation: CASSQAGTNTDTQYF.

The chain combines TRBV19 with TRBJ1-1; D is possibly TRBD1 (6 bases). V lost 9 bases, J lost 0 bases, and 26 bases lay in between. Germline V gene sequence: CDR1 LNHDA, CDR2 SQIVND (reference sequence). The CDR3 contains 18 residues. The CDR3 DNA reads TGTGCCAGCTATAAGCGGACAGCGATTCCTCGAATGAACACTGAAGCTTTCTTT. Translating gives CASYKRTAIPRMNTEAFF.

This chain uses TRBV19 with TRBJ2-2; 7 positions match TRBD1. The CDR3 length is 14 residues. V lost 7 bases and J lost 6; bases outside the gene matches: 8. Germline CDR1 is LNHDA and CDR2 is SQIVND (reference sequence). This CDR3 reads CASTWDRTPGELFF. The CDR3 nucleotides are TGTGCCAGTACCTGGGACAGAACTCCCGGGGAGCTGTTTTTT.

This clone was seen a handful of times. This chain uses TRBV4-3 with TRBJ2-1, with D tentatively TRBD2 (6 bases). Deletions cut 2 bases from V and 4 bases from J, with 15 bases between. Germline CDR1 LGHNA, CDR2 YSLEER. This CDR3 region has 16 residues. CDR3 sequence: CASSQFSASAYNEQFF. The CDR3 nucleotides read TGCGCCAGCAGCCAATTTAGTGCTAGCGCATACAATGAGCAGTTCTTC.

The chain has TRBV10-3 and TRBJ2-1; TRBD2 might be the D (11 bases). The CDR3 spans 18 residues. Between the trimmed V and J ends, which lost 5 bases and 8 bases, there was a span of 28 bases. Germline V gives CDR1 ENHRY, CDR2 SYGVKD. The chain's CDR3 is CAISRDRGQTSGSYEQFF. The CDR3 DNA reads TGTGCCATCAGTCGGGACAGGGGCCAAACTAGCGGGAGCTATGAGCAGTTCTTC.

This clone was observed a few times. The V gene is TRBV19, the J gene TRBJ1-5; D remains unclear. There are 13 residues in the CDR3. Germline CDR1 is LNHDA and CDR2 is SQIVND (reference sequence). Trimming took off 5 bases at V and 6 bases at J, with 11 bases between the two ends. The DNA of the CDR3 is TGTGCCAGTAGTGCACCACCGGTTCAGCCCCAGCATTTT. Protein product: CASSAPPVQPQHF.

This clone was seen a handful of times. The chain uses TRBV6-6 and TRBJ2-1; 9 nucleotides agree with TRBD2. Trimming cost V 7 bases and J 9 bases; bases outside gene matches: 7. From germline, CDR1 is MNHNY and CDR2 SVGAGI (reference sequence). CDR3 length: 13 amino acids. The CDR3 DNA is TGTGCCAGCATCCCCCGAGCGGGGGGTGAGCAGTTCTTC. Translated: CASIPRAGGEQFF.

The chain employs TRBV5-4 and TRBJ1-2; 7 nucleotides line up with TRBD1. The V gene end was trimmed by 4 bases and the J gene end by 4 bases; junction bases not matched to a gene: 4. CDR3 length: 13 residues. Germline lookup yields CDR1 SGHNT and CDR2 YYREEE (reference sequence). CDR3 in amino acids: CASSPGTAYGYTF. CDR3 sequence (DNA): TGTGCCAGCAGCCCCGGGACAGCCTATGGCTACACCTTC.

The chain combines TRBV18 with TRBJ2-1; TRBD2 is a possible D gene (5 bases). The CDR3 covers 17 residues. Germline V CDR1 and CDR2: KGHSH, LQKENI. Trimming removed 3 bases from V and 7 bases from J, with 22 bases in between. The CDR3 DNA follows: TGTGCCAGCTCACCCCGGAGAGCGGCAAGACCCACTAATGAGCAGTTCTTC. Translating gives CASSPRRAARPTNEQFF.

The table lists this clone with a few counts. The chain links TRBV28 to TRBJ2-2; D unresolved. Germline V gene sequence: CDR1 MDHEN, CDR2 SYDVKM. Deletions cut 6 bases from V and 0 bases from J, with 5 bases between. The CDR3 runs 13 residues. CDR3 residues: CASRGPNTGELFF. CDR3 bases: TGTGCCAGCAGGGGCCCGAACACCGGGGAGCTGTTTTTT.

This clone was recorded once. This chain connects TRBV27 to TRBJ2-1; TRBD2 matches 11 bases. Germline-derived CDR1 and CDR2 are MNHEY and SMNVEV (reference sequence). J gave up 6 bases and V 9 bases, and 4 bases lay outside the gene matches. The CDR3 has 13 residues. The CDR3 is CASGTSGSNEQFF. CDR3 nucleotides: TGTGCCAGTGGGACTAGCGGCTCCAATGAGCAGTTCTTC.

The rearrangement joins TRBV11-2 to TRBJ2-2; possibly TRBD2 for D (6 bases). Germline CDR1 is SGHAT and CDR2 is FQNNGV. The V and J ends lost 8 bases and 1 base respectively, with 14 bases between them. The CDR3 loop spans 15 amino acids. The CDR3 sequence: CASGAGQGNTGELFF. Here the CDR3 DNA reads TGTGCCAGCGGGGCGGGGCAGGGGAACACCGGGGAGCTGTTTTTT. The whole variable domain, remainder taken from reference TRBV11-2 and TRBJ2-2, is EAGVAQSPRYKIIEKRQSVAFWCNPISGHATLYWYQQILGQGPKLLIQFQNNGVVDDSQLPKDRFSAERLKGVDSTLKIQPAKLEDSAVYLCASGAGQGNTGELFFGEGSRLTVL.

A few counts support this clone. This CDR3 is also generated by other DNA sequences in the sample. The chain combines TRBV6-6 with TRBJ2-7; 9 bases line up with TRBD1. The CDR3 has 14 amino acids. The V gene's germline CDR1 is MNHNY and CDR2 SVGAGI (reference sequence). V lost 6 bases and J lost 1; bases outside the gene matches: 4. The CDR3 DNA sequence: TGTGCCAGCAGGGCCGGGACAGGGTCCTACGAGCAGTACTTC. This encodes CASRAGTGSYEQYF.

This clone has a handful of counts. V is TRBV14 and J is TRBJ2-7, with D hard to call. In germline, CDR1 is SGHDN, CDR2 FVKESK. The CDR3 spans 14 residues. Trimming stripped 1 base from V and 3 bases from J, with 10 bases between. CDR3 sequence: CASSQGQPNYEQYF. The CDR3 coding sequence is TGTGCCAGCAGCCAAGGACAACCAAACTACGAGCAGTACTTC.

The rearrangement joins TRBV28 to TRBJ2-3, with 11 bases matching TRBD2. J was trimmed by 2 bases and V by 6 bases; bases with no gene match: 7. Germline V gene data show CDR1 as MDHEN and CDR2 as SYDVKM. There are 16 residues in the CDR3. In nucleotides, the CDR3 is TGTGCCAGCAGCCGAGGGACTAGCGGACTCACAGATACGCAGTATTTT. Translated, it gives CASSRGTSGLTDTQYF.

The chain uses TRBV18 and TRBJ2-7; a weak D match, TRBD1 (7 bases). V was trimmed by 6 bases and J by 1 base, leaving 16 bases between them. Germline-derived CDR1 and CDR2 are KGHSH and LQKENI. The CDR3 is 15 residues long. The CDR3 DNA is TGTGCCAGCTCCCCCGTGGAGGGGGCTTCCTACGAGCAGTACTTC. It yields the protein CASSPVEGASYEQYF.

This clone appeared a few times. The CDR3 protein is CASSLGTSNEKLFF. CDR3 nucleotide sequence: TGTGCCAGCAGCTTAGGGACATCTAATGAAAAACTGTTTTTT. The rearrangement links TRBV7-9 to TRBJ1-4, with D possibly TRBD1 on 5 matching bases. Germline loops: CDR1 SEHNR, CDR2 FQNEAQ (reference sequence). The CDR3 loop spans 14 amino acids. V lost 1 base, J lost 3 bases, and 6 bases lay in between.

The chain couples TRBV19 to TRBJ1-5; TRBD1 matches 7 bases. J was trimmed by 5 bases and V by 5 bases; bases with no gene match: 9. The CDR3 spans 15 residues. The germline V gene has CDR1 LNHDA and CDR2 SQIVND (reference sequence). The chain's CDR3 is CASSPPDRSHQPQHF. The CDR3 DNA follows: TGTGCCAGTAGTCCCCCGGACAGGTCTCATCAGCCCCAGCATTTT.

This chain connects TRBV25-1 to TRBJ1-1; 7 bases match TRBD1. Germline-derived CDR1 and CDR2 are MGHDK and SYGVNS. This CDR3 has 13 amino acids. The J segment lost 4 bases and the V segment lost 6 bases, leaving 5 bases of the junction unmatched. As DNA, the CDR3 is TGTGCCAGCAGGAGACAGGGCGCCACTGAAGCTTTCTTT. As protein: CASRRQGATEAFF.

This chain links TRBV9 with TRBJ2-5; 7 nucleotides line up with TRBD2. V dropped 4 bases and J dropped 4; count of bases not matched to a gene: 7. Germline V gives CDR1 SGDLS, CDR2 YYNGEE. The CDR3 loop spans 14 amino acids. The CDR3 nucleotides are TGTGCCAGCAGCCCAACCCCGGGGGGAGAGACCCAGTACTTC. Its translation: CASSPTPGGETQYF. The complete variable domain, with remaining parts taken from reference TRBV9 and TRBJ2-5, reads DSGVTQTPKHLITATGQRVTLRCSPRSGDLSVYWYQQSLDQGLQFLIQYYNGEERAKGNILERFSAQQFPDLHSELNLSSLELGDSALYFCASSPTPGGETQYFGPGTRLLVL.

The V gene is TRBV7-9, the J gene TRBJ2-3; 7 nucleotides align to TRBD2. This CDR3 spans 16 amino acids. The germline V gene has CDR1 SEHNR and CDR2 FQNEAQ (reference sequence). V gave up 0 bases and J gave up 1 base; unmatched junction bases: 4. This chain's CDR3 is CASSLAGGPGTDTQYF. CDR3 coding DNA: TGTGCCAGCAGCTTAGCGGGAGGGCCCGGCACAGATACGCAGTATTTT.

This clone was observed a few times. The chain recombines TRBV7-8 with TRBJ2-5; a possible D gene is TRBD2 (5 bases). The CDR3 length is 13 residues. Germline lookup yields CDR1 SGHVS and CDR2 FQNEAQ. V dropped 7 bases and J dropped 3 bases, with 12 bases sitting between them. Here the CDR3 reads CASKRRAKETQYF. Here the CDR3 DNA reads TGTGCCAGCAAGAGGCGGGCTAAAGAGACCCAGTACTTC.

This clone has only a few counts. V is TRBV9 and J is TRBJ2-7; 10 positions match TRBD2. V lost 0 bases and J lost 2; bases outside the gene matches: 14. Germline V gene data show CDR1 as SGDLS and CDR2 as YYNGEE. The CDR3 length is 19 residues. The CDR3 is CASSVEPGSGGMPPYEQYF. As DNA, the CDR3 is TGTGCCAGCAGCGTAGAGCCCGGTAGCGGGGGGATGCCCCCCTACGAGCAGTACTTC.

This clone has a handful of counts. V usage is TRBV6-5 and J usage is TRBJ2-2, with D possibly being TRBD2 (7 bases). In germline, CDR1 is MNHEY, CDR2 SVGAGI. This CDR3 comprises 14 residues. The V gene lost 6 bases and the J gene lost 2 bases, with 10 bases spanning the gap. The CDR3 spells CASRRGGNTGELFF. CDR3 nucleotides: TGTGCCAGCAGGAGGGGGGGAAACACCGGGGAGCTGTTTTTT.